This TCR beta chain emerged from a study of blood T cells in healthy people across ages (dated by TCRdb to the mid-2010s). In the study overall: In model experiments, roughly one uniquely barcoded TCR beta cDNA molecule per two T cells was captured by template switching. Using the same blood draw, the study looked at two additional independent replicas of 1 million unique cDNA reads for two donors, one aged 18 to 30 and the other aged 80 or older. To track age-related changes in TCR beta repertoire diversity, the study relied on deep sequencing normalized with unique cDNA molecular identifiers. To avoid experimental bias, donors of different ages were randomly spread across the sequencing lanes. Donors were grouped into four age groups: young (average 16 years), middle-aged (39), aged (about 60) and long-lived (about 89).

Donors were 35 to 40 systemically healthy Caucasian individuals from Russia aged 6 to 90 years. Approximately 9.3 milliliters of peripheral blood were drawn from each donor into EDTA-treated Vacutainer tubes. PBMCs were isolated by Ficoll-Paque density-gradient centrifugation, with at least 6 million obtained per sample. Total RNA, at least 6 micrograms per sample, was extracted from PBMCs with Trizol reagent. For every donor, an aliquot of PBMCs went through flow cytometry to measure the percentages of naive CD45RAhigh/CD27high T cells. The CDR3 spans 15 residues, from the cysteine through the phenylalanine. The kept DNA is CDR3 alone, 45 bases in frame from the first base. The CDR1 and CDR2 encoded by the germline V gene (reference sequence) are SGHAT and FQDESV. V gives up 5 bases and J gives up 0 bases, and the segment between their germline ends measures 11 bases. In its sample, this clonotype was seen many times. Which antigen it targets is not known. Within one base of it there is no much larger clone, and no base qualities were kept.

Beyond this particular receptor, the publication reports: There was a strong correlation between observed TCR beta diversity and the percentage of naive T cells measured by flow cytometry. Conclusive comparison of naive and antigen-experienced compartments was prevented by the profiling of bulk unsorted PBMCs. Estimates of total diversity based on one million sequenced T cells were considered lower bounds and underestimates. As age increased, observed TCR beta diversity per million T cells dropped in a roughly linear way, and a significant reduction was already evident by age around 41. The long-lived group showed more naive CD4+ T cells, fewer expanded clones and increased TCR diversity than the aged group, suggesting age selection. The CMV infection status of donors was not known, potentially confounding age-related changes in expanded clonotypes.

The library came from 5' RACE. TCRdb records Illumina HiSeq 2500 as the sequencer. The second PCR ran for about 6 to 12 cycles and used a J-beta primer mix along with a sample-barcoded 5' primer. A template-switch 5' adaptor carrying 12 random nucleotides introduced a unique molecular identifier onto each TCR beta cDNA molecule. At least 2.5 million CDR3-containing paired-end reads were obtained from each sample. The Mint cDNA synthesis kit, primed by a TRBC-specific oligonucleotide, was used to synthesize first-strand cDNA from all RNA. Following uracil-DNA glycosylase treatment, a first 18-cycle PCR with universal primers M1SS and BC2_uni_R was performed on all cDNA. The authors' pipeline ran thus. Each sample was normalized by randomly selecting 1 million high-quality reads, each carrying a distinct molecular identifier. Reads sharing molecular identifiers were discarded rather than binned into consensus sequences. MiTCR, run with a Q25 quality threshold and the strictest error-elimination algorithm, handled CDR3 identification, clonotype clustering and error correction. A nonparametric unseen species model with Euler transformation was used to estimate a lower bound on total TCR beta diversity. Through fastp at Q25 and MiXCR, TCRdb rebuilt clones from the public reads, retaining in-frame beta chains. CDR3 protein sequences are deduplicated, and each keeps its most common genes and DNA. Here the V and J calls rest on TCRdb's processing, not on the authors' analysis. A total of 550,000 to 650,000 distinct CDR3 sequences appear in this sample, 25% to 35% of them only once. Roughly 14% of the sample rests with the top ten.

The TCR comes from a woman older than 75 in good health. The material sequenced was blood. The sequence links TRBV11-1 to TRBJ2-1; there is no confident call for the D gene. The CDR3 region: CASSPPKGSYNEQFF. The DNA sequence is as follows: TGTGCCAGCAGCCCCCCGAAGGGCTCCTACAATGAGCAGTTCTTC.